These T cell receptor beta chains were read from a single sample in a study of neurological immune-mediated disorders. From the 5' RACE reads, TCRdb called clonotypes with MiXCR, one entry per CDR3 protein. The sample includes around 29,000 distinct CDR3 sequences, around 5.9% of them seen just once. The specimen was CD4+ T cells from blood. These receptors were obtained from a woman aged 50 to 60 in good health. Both conserved end residues are part of each CDR3. D genes are given only for firm matches. Size is omitted from some rows. Given values are once, few, many or a class for expanded clones.

abundance	len	v_gene	j_gene	d_gene	CDR3nt	CDR3aa
many	14	TRBV7-2	TRBJ2-3	-	TGTGCCAGCAGCTTAATTGGCGTCACGGATACGCAGTATTTT	CASSLIGVTDTQYF
many	15	TRBV10-3	TRBJ1-3	-	TGTGCCATCAGTTATGACTCCTCCTCTGGAAACACCATATATTTT	CAISYDSSSGNTIYF
many	14	TRBV28	TRBJ1-5	-	TGTGCCAGCGGGACCACCTTTAGCAATCAGCCCCAGCATTTT	CASGTTFSNQPQHF
many	16	TRBV5-5	TRBJ1-6	-	TGTGCCAGCAGCCGGCCAGGGAGCTCCTATAATTCACCCCTCCACTTT	CASSRPGSSYNSPLHF
few	17	TRBV5-1	TRBJ2-3	-	TGCGCCAGCAGCTCCCAAGTAAGACTTGACAGCACAGATACGCAGTATTTT	CASSSQVRLDSTDTQYF
many	12	TRBV20-1	TRBJ1-4	-	TGCAGTGTTGGCAGGGGAGGCGAAAAACTGTTTTTT	CSVGRGGEKLFF
many	16	TRBV18	TRBJ2-7	TRBD2	TGTGCCAGCTCACTTCGGCCCGGGACTAGCTCTTACGAGCAGTACTTC	CASSLRPGTSSYEQYF
many	13	TRBV20-1	TRBJ2-2	TRBD2	TGCAGTGTTGCGGGAGACGGCCCGGGGAAGCTGTTTTTT	CSVAGDGPGKLFF
many	16	TRBV6-1	TRBJ1-5	-	TGTGCCAGCAAAGTTTTTCGGGGGATGGGCAATCAGCCCCAGCATTTT	CASKVFRGMGNQPQHF
many	12	TRBV5-1	TRBJ2-7	-	TGCGCCAGCAGCTCAACAGGCTACGAGCAGTACTTC	CASSSTGYEQYF
many	15	TRBV20-1	TRBJ1-4	-	TGCAGTGCTAGAGTCCTGATGACAACTAATGAAAAACTGTTTTTT	CSARVLMTTNEKLFF
many	14	TRBV12-3/TRBV12-4	TRBJ2-4	-	TGTGCCAGCAGTTTAAAGGGCGGTGGGGCTAACGTGTACTTC	CASSLKGGGANVYF
many	12	TRBV12-3/TRBV12-4	TRBJ1-2	-	TGTGCCAGCTGGGGAGGGGACTATGGCTACACCTTC	CASWGGDYGYTF
many	13	TRBV7-9	TRBJ2-7	-	TGTGCCAGCAGCTACTCGGATCTCTACGAGCAGTACTTC	CASSYSDLYEQYF
many	20	TRBV5-4	TRBJ2-1	TRBD2	TGTGCCAGCAGCTTGCCCGGGACTAGCGGGGGTTGGAGCTCCTACAATGAGCAGTTCTTC	CASSLPGTSGGWSSYNEQFF
medium-sized	15	TRBV25-1	TRBJ2-1	TRBD2	TGTGCCAGCAGTGAAAGCGGGAGGGCGTTGAATGAGCAGTTCTTC	CASSESGRALNEQFF
many	13	TRBV12-3/TRBV12-4	TRBJ1-1	-	TGTGCCAGCAGTTTAAACCCACACACTGAAGCTTTCTTT	CASSLNPHTEAFF
many	15	TRBV20-1	TRBJ2-1	TRBD2	TGCAGTGCCGCCCCGGGACTAGCGGGATTCGGTGAGCAGTTCTTC	CSAAPGLAGFGEQFF
many	14	TRBV10-2	TRBJ2-7	TRBD2	TGCGCCACTTCTCGACTAGCGGGAACCTACGAGCAGTACTTC	CATSRLAGTYEQYF
many	13	TRBV7-2	TRBJ2-3	-	TGTGCCAGCAGCCCCCAAATTTGGGATACGCAGTATTTT	CASSPQIWDTQYF
many	13	TRBV20-1	TRBJ1-1	-	TGCAGTGCTAGAGAGTTCGGGGCCTCTGAAGCTTTCTTT	CSAREFGASEAFF
many	15	TRBV6-5	TRBJ2-7	-	TGTGCCAGCAGTTACTCTGCGGGTTCTGGCTACGAGCAGTACTTC	CASSYSAGSGYEQYF
many	12	TRBV6-1	TRBJ1-6	-	TGTGCCAGCAGTGAAGTGGATCGGCCCCTCCACTTT	CASSEVDRPLHF
many	16	TRBV20-1	TRBJ2-7	TRBD2	TGCAGTGCTAGAGGACTAGCGGGAGGTATGACCTACGAGCAGTACTTC	CSARGLAGGMTYEQYF
-	15	TRBV28	TRBJ1-2	TRBD1	TGTGCCAGCAGGCTCCCTGGGACAGTGCTCTATGGCTACACCTTC	CASRLPGTVLYGYTF
many	13	TRBV29-1	TRBJ1-1	-	TGCAGCGTAGCCGGGACGGTGAACACTGAAGCTTTCTTT	CSVAGTVNTEAFF
many	13	TRBV11-2	TRBJ2-5	-	TGTGCCAGCAGCTTAGAAGGCCCAGGGACCCAGTACTTC	CASSLEGPGTQYF
many	13	TRBV7-9	TRBJ1-5	-	TGTGCCAGCAGCTTCTCAGGGGAACAGCCCCAGCATTTT	CASSFSGEQPQHF
many	12	TRBV28	TRBJ2-7	-	TGTGCCACCCTCGGCCCCTACTACGAGCAGTACTTC	CATLGPYYEQYF
many	15	TRBV7-6	TRBJ2-7	-	TGTGCCAGCAGCTTAGGTGGCGGGGGCGGCCACGAGCAGTACTTC	CASSLGGGGGHEQYF
medium-sized	14	TRBV3-1	TRBJ2-7	-	TGTGCCAGCAGCCAGCACGGTAGGAGTAACGAGCAGTACTTC	CASSQHGRSNEQYF
medium-sized	15	TRBV5-1	TRBJ2-2	-	TGCGCCAGCAGCTTGGAAGGGGAAATGGCCGGGGAGCTGTTTTTT	CASSLEGEMAGELFF
-	12	TRBV30	TRBJ1-1	-	TGTGCCTGGTACCCTGACCGTGCGGGAGCTTTCTTT	CAWYPDRAGAFF
many	15	TRBV5-1	TRBJ2-7	-	TGCGCCAGCAGCAAGGACGGGACCGCAAACTACGAGCAGTACTTC	CASSKDGTANYEQYF
many	15	TRBV15	TRBJ2-1	-	TGTGCCACCAGCAGAGACGGGACAAGGACCAATGAGCAGTTCTTC	CATSRDGTRTNEQFF
many	11	TRBV2	TRBJ2-7	-	TGTGCCAGCAGTAGGGGGTACGAGCAGTACTTC	CASSRGYEQYF
many	15	TRBV4-1	TRBJ2-7	TRBD2	TGCGCCAGCAGCCGGACGGGACTAGCGGCATACGAGCAGTACTTC	CASSRTGLAAYEQYF
many	13	TRBV4-3	TRBJ1-5	-	TGCGCCAGCAGCCGCACTGCCAATCAGCCCCAGCATTTT	CASSRTANQPQHF
many	19	TRBV20-1	TRBJ2-2	TRBD1	TGCAGTGCTCGACCTACAGGGTTAGGGGGCCTCTTGAACACCGGGGAGCTGTTTTTT	CSARPTGLGGLLNTGELFF
many	15	TRBV12-3/TRBV12-4	TRBJ2-5	-	TGTGCCAGCAGTTTAGACAGAGGGATTGGGGAGACCCAGTACTTC	CASSLDRGIGETQYF
many	14	TRBV7-7	TRBJ2-1	TRBD1	TGTGCCAGCAGCTCCGGACAGGGAATGAATGAGCAGTTCTTC	CASSSGQGMNEQFF